This T cell receptor beta chain stems from a study of T cells in Graves' hyperthyroidism and ophthalmopathy. TCR beta CDR3 regions were amplified from RNA. First-round RT-PCR targeting the TCR CDR3 was performed with the HTBI primer set. Using its own MiXCR run on the multiplex PCR reads, TCRdb lists one record per CDR3 protein. The sample lists about 690,000 distinct CDR3 sequences, 17% seen once, with around 15% in the top ten. This clonotype was picked up many times. This CDR3 has 13 residues. V lost 6 bases and J lost 6, with 15 bases in between. Germline V gene sequence: CDR1 MNHEY, CDR2 SMNVEV (reference sequence).

The V and J genes are TRBV27 and TRBJ2-7, with D perhaps given as TRBD1 or TRBD2 (5 bases each). Material: blood. The sequence derives from a man aged 45-65 years with Graves' hyperthyroidism. The CDR3 DNA is TGTGCCAGCAGCTCATTTCCAGGGACCGAGCAGTACTTC. Amino acid sequence: CASSSFPGTEQYF.